The entry below describes one T cell receptor beta chain. The CDR3 is 17 residues long. CDR1 and CDR2 (germline): SGHNT, YYREEE (reference sequence). With 0 bases removed from V and 1 base from J, the gap between germline ends came to 16 bases. This sample is part of a study of blood T cell repertoires in COVID-19. TCRdb's table, derived via immunoSEQ multiplex PCR, lists solely in-frame clones and lacks some. Of 200,000 to 250,000 clones in the sample, around 90% were seen once. Sequencing was performed on peripheral blood. This sequence joins TRBV5-4 and TRBJ1-1; TRBD1 might be the D (5 bases). The sequence came from a man aged 30-40 years with COVID-19, enrolled during active disease. Written as DNA, the CDR3 is TGTGCCAGCAGCTTGGGAGGTGGGGGACTCGGGAACACTGAAGCTTTCTTT. Protein sequence: CASSLGGGGLGNTEAFF.